This T cell receptor (beta chain) stems from a study of cytomegalovirus exposure and HLA in healthy donors. Across the whole study: From donors who were HLA-typed, an early data release held around 85 million unique TCRs. The study, taken as a whole, reports: Being productive about 90% or about 30% of the time was typical of most TCR beta V segments in an earlier analysis.

Concerning this clone itself: Its antigen is still unknown.

The PCR contained 60 Vbeta and 13 Jbeta primers. Original analysis: Later, some 79 million unique TCR beta chains were counted in an analysis, and approximately 10 million of them were shared. Repertoires were generated with immunoSEQ multiplex PCR, while TCRdb's copy carries only in-frame clones and drops some. V and J calls and clone size follow that table, whereas D and trimming were derived from the DNA. The data show about 180,000 clones, about 80% seen once. This CDR3 spans 12 amino acids. Germline CDR1 reads SGHRS; CDR2 reads YFSETQ. The V and J ends lost 0 bases and 9 bases respectively, with 7 bases between them.

The material sequenced was PBMCs. This chain joins TRBV5-1 and TRBJ1-5; tentatively, D is TRBD1 (5 bases). The sequence was obtained from a man aged 35-49 years in good health and CMV-seronegative. The CDR3 spells CASSLVRAPQHF. CDR3 nucleotide sequence: TGCGCCAGCAGCTTGGTCAGGGCGCCCCAGCATTTT.